In this sample, the clone carrying this T cell receptor beta chain turned up once. The data derive from a study of blood T cell repertoires in COVID-19. Across the whole study: Acute and convalescent COVID-19 specimens originated in the United States, Italy and Spain. PBMCs, B-cell-depleted T cells, or T cells provided the cDNA or gDNA that made up the material.

The CDR3 runs to 14 residues. Trimming removed 4 bases at V and 6 bases at J, with 16 bases between. Per the germline V gene, CDR1 is SNHLY and CDR2 is FYNNEI. In the original analysis: Reference gene primer amplification yielded estimated nucleated cell counts. This table comes from immunoSEQ multiplex PCR, and its TCRdb copy is limited to in-frame clones, with some not included. That table supplies the V and J calls and clone size; D and trimming were determined from the DNA. The sample has 60,000 or so clones, 78% seen once; the top ten hold about 25%. This sequence originates from a human donor in a cohort sampled during active COVID-19. The chain is built from TRBV2 and TRBJ2-7; no clear D gene. Source material: peripheral blood. CDR3 nucleotides: TGTGCCAGCAGTGTAGTGTCCCAAATCGGCGAGCAGTACTTC. It codes for CASSVVSQIGEQYF. The entire variable domain, with the rest obtained from reference TRBV2 and TRBJ2-7, is as follows: EPEVTQTPSHQVTQMGQEVILRCVPISNHLYFYWYRQILGQKVEFLVSFYNNEISEKSEIFDDQFSVERPDGSNFTLKIRSTKLEDSAMYFCASSVVSQIGEQYFGPGTRLTVT.